The sequence of this T cell receptor beta chain was determined in a study of blood T cell repertoires in COVID-19. Background on the study: The United States, Italy and Spain provided the acute and convalescent COVID-19 samples.

The CDR3 has 14 amino acids. The V segment lost 3 bases and the J segment 7 bases; nucleotides outside the gene matches: 5. Looked up from germline, CDR1 is MNHEY and CDR2 is SMNVEV (reference sequence). This clone was seen a single time. Assay used: immunoSEQ multiplex PCR; TCRdb lists only in-frame clones, some missing. The data contain 300,000 to 350,000 clones, 88% of them seen just once; the ten biggest clones take up around 5%. Material: PBMCs or T cells enriched from blood (not recorded which). This chain joins TRBV27 and TRBJ2-1; TRBD2 matches at 8 bases. The clonotype originates from a man aged 30-40 years who had recovered from COVID-19. The CDR3 protein is CASSFGGAANEQFF. DNA for the CDR3: TGTGCCAGCAGTTTCGGGGGGGCCGCAAATGAGCAGTTCTTC.